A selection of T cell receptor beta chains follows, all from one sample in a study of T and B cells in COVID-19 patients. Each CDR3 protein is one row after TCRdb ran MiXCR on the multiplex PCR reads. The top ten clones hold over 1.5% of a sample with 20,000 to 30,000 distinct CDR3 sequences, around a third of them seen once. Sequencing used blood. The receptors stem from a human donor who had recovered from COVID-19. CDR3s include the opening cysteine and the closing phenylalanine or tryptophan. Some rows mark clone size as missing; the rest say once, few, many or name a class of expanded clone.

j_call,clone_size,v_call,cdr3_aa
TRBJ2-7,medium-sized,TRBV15,CATSVGTSGRLYF
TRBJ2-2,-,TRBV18,CASSPQLVTGELFF
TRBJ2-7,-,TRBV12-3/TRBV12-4,CASRQEGGLPSYEQYF
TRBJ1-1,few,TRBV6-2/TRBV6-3,CASSYARETEAFF
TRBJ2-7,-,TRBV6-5,CASSSTGTAYEQYF
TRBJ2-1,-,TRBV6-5,CASSSFNEQFF
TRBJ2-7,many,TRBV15,CATSRDLAGGFQYF
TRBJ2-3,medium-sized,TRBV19,CASSIDLDRGSDTQYF
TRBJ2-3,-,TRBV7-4,CASAPGGSGRAVTQYF
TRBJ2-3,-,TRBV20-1,CSASLGGQEDTQYF
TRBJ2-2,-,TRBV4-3,CASSQGTGLAGGTGELFF
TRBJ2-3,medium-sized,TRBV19,CASSRDRGTDTQYF
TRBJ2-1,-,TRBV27,CASSQPGQGVNEQFF
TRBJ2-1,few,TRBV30,CAWSSGLAVRNEQFF
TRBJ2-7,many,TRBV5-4,CASSTWTRSYEQYF
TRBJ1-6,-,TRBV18,CASSPSGSYNSPLHF
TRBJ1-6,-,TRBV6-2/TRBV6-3,CASSYSHSPNSPLHF
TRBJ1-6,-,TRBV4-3,CASSQDRGLPLHF
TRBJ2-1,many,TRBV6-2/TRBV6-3,CASSSGIYEQFF
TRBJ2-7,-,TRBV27,CATSDSGQGRSYEQYF